Shown below are 20 T cell receptor beta chains from a single sample sequenced in a study of blood T cell repertoires in COVID-19. Using immunoSEQ multiplex PCR, the repertoire was profiled, and TCRdb retains in-frame clones only, with some absent. Of roughly 190,000 clones listed, around 86% are singletons. Sequencing input: PBMCs or T cells enriched from blood (not recorded which). The receptor source for this set is a woman in her thirties or forties in a cohort exposed to, infected with or recovered from COVID-19 (not recorded which).

The rearrangement uses TRBV7-2 and TRBJ1-4; D gene uncertain. V dropped 5 bases and J dropped 8 bases, with 18 bases sitting between them. The germline CDR1 and CDR2 sequences are SGHTA and FQGNSA. The CDR3 loop spans 15 amino acids. The CDR3 region is CASSPWSHGMEKLFF. As DNA, the CDR3 is TGTGCCAGCAGCCCCTGGAGTCACGGGATGGAAAAACTGTTTTTT.

The chain combines TRBV19 with TRBJ2-3, with D uncertain. Looked up from germline, CDR1 is LNHDA and CDR2 is SQIVND (reference sequence). The germline V and J ends were trimmed by 2 bases and 0 bases, with 18 bases remaining between them. The CDR3 covers 18 residues. CDR3 protein: CASSINDPNHLSTDTQYF. The DNA for the CDR3 is TGTGCCAGTAGTATAAATGATCCCAACCACCTAAGCACAGATACGCAGTATTTT. The whole variable domain, filled in from reference TRBV19 and TRBJ2-3, reads DGGITQSPKYLFRKEGQNVTLSCEQNLNHDAMYWYRQDPGQGLRLIYYSQIVNDFQKGDIAEGYSVSREKKESFPLTVTSAQKNPTAFYLCASSINDPNHLSTDTQYFGPGTRLTVL.

This sequence joins TRBV7-9 and TRBJ1-1; D possibly corresponds to TRBD1 (6 bases). Germline loops: CDR1 SEHNR, CDR2 FQNEAQ (reference sequence). The CDR3 sequence is 15 residues long. Trimming pared 8 bases from V and 2 bases from J, leaving 18 bases between. CDR3 protein: CASFFGTWENTEAFF. In nucleotides, the CDR3 is TGTGCCAGCTTTTTCGGGACATGGGAAAACACTGAAGCTTTCTTT.

This chain uses TRBV7-9 with TRBJ1-1; D unclear. The germline V gene encodes CDR1 SEHNR and CDR2 FQNEAQ (reference sequence). CDR3 length equals 14 residues. V dropped 4 bases and J dropped 4 bases, with 13 bases sitting between them. Here the CDR3 reads CASSSARVGTEAFF. CDR3 bases: TGTGCCAGCAGCTCGGCGAGGGTGGGCACTGAAGCTTTCTTT.

The V gene is TRBV12-5, the J gene TRBJ1-1, with TRBD1 as a possible D gene (5 bases). This CDR3 is built from 9 residues. V lost 9 bases and J 7 bases, leaving 6 bases between the germline ends. Germline-derived CDR1 and CDR2 are LGHNT and FRNRAP. The DNA of the CDR3 is TGTGCTAGCGACAGTGAAGCTTTCTTT. Protein sequence: CASDSEAFF.

V usage is TRBV9 and J usage is TRBJ2-5; 10 nucleotides agree with TRBD2. The CDR3 runs 15 residues. V dropped 0 bases and J dropped 7; count of bases not matched to a gene: 6. The germline gives CDR1 SGDLS, CDR2 YYNGEE. The CDR3 protein is CASSVEPSGGGTQYF. The CDR3 DNA reads as TGTGCCAGCAGCGTAGAACCTAGCGGGGGTGGGACCCAGTACTTC.

The chain links TRBV6-5 to TRBJ1-1; D remains unclear. This CDR3 comprises 15 residues. V was clipped by 5 bases and J by 0 bases, with 13 bases between them. Germline CDR1 reads MNHEY; CDR2 reads SVGAGI. CDR3 nucleotides: TGTGCCAGCAGTCCCCTGAGAGACTTGAACACTGAAGCTTTCTTT. Amino acids: CASSPLRDLNTEAFF.

The chain has TRBV6-6 and TRBJ2-3; D remains unclear. Germline assignment: CDR1 MNHNY and CDR2 SVGAGI (reference sequence). V was cut by 5 bases and J by 0 bases, with 9 bases left in between. The CDR3 is 14 amino acids. The DNA for the CDR3 is TGTGCCAGCAGTGGTACTTCTAGCACAGATACGCAGTATTTT. It is translated as CASSGTSSTDTQYF.

V and J are TRBV28 and TRBJ1-2, with D possibly being TRBD1 (5 bases). Germline values: CDR1 MDHEN, CDR2 SYDVKM. The CDR3 contains 14 residues. Deletions cut 2 bases from V and 5 bases from J, with 12 bases between. The CDR3, as DNA: TGTGCCAGCAGTTTAGAGGGACGGGGGTATGGCTACACCTTC. Translation gives CASSLEGRGYGYTF.

The chain carries TRBV7-2 and TRBJ2-1; 7 bases map to TRBD2. The CDR3 spans 15 residues. J lost 3 bases, V lost 5 bases, and 7 bases had no gene match. CDR1 is SGHTA, CDR2 FQGNSA, per germline. The DNA for the CDR3 is TGTGCCAGCAGCCCCTGGGGCGGGGGCTACAATGAGCAGTTCTTC. The encoded protein is CASSPWGGGYNEQFF.

The table lists this clone with a few counts. The chain uses TRBV7-9 and TRBJ2-7, with 12 bases aligning to TRBD2. Germline CDR1 is SEHNR and CDR2 is FQNEAQ (reference sequence). V dropped 4 bases and J dropped 0; count of bases not matched to a gene: 4. CDR3 size: 16 residues. For the CDR3, the DNA is TGTGCCAGCAGCTACCCGACTAGCGGGAGCTCCTACGAGCAGTACTTC. Translating it yields CASSYPTSGSSYEQYF.

The rearrangement links TRBV3-1 (or the pseudogene TRBV3-2) to TRBJ2-7; 8 bases fit TRBD1. The CDR3 contains 15 residues. The V segment lost 2 bases and the J segment 2 bases; nucleotides outside the gene matches: 5. The germline CDR1 and CDR2 sequences are LGHDT and YNNKEL (reference sequence). The CDR3 DNA reads as TGTGCCAGCAGCCAAACAGGGGGTTCCACCTACGAGCAGTACTTC. It yields the protein CASSQTGGSTYEQYF.

V usage is TRBV20-1 and J usage is TRBJ2-5; unclear D gene. Germline V gene sequence: CDR1 DFQATT, CDR2 SNEGSKA (reference sequence). This CDR3 is built from 11 residues. Trimming took off 0 bases at V and 6 bases at J, with 5 bases between the two ends. The CDR3 region has the DNA TGCAGTGCTAGAGATTGGCAGACCCAGTACTTC. Encoded protein: CSARDWQTQYF.

The CDR3 is CASSFSGKREQYF. CDR3 sequence (DNA): TGTGCCAGCAGTTTCTCAGGGAAGAGGGAGCAGTACTTC. V gene TRBV27 combines with J gene TRBJ2-7; tentative D call: TRBD1 (5 bases). V was cut by 3 bases and J by 7 bases, with 13 bases left in between. Germline CDR1 and CDR2: MNHEY and SMNVEV (reference sequence). This CDR3 region has 13 residues.

This chain connects TRBV13 to TRBJ1-5, with D hard to call. Trimming removed 2 bases at V and 7 bases at J, with 6 bases between. The CDR3 contains 12 residues. Germline lookup yields CDR1 PRHDT and CDR2 FYEKMQ (reference sequence). The CDR3 region is CASSLSGQPQHF. The CDR3, as DNA: TGTGCCAGCAGCTTATCGGGACAGCCCCAGCATTTT.

The chain carries TRBV5-4 and TRBJ2-7, with TRBD2 matching 9 bases. The CDR3 sequence is 18 residues long. The J segment lost 4 bases and the V segment lost 5 bases, leaving 19 bases of the junction unmatched. Per germline, CDR1 SGHNT and CDR2 YYREEE (reference sequence). DNA for the CDR3: TGTGCCAGCAGTCTGGTGTCCCACACCGGGACTAGCCTGTACGAGCAGTACTTC. Translating gives CASSLVSHTGTSLYEQYF.

This clone has only one observation. The chain has TRBV7-9 and TRBJ1-1; D is perhaps TRBD1 (5 bases). The CDR3 runs 13 residues. V was trimmed by 9 bases and J by 5 bases, leaving 16 bases between them. The germline V gene encodes CDR1 SEHNR and CDR2 FQNEAQ (reference sequence). The CDR3 sequence: CASSDRSVTEAFF. CDR3 in DNA: TGTGCCAGTTCTGACAGATCGGTAACTGAAGCTTTCTTT.

This chain uses TRBV15 with TRBJ1-5; D not resolved. Germline CDR1 is LNHNV and CDR2 is YYDKDF (reference sequence). Trimming shortened V by 0 bases and J by 3 bases, and 6 bases separated the two germline ends. The CDR3 has 14 amino acids. CDR3 nucleotides: TGTGCCACCAGCAGAGACCAGGACAATCAGCCCCAGCATTTT. This gives the protein CATSRDQDNQPQHF.

The J gene is TRBJ1-1, the V gene TRBV5-1; D unclear. V was pared by 6 bases and J by 0 bases, with 12 bases between. The CDR3 loop spans 14 amino acids. The germline V gene has CDR1 SGHRS and CDR2 YFSETQ. CDR3 in amino acids: CASTFGGMNTEAFF. The DNA of the CDR3 is TGCGCCAGCACCTTCGGCGGCATGAACACTGAAGCTTTCTTT.

As to this clone: This CDR3 is also generated by other DNA sequences in the sample. V is TRBV9 and J is TRBJ2-1; 9 positions match TRBD2. The length of the CDR3 is 14 residues. Trimming cost V 0 bases and J 6 bases; bases outside gene matches: 1. Germline V gives CDR1 SGDLS, CDR2 YYNGEE. Written as DNA, the CDR3 is TGTGCCAGCAGCGTAGGCGGGGGGGTCAATGAGCAGTTCTTC. This sequence encodes CASSVGGGVNEQFF.